The sequence of this T cell receptor (beta chain) was determined in a study of vaccination effects on CD4 cells after COVID-19. CDR3 length equals 15 residues. Between the trimmed V and J ends, which lost 6 bases and 6 bases, there was a span of 21 bases. In germline, CDR1 is DFQATT, CDR2 SNEGSKA (reference sequence). Investigators separated out CD4+ T cells once approximately 10 days of culture had passed. From March to December 2020, the person had a SARS-CoV-2 infection that was confirmed by PCR. Measured with immunoSEQ multiplex PCR; TCRdb has only the in-frame clones, and not every one. The sample records 45,000 or so clones, about 76% being singletons. On this clone itself: Its antigen remains unidentified.

Study-wide results and limits: Long after vaccination, the clones induced by infection and by vaccine shrank markedly in size.

This chain links TRBV20-1 with TRBJ1-5, with D tentatively TRBD1 (6 bases). This TCR was recovered from a human donor who had a prior SARS-CoV-2 infection. The sequencing here drew on CD4+ T cells from PBMCs cultured without peptide, taken before COVID-19 vaccination. DNA for the CDR3: TGCAGTGCAAGTGGACAGCCCGTTCAGAGTCAGCCCCAGCATTTT. This gives the protein CSASGQPVQSQPQHF.